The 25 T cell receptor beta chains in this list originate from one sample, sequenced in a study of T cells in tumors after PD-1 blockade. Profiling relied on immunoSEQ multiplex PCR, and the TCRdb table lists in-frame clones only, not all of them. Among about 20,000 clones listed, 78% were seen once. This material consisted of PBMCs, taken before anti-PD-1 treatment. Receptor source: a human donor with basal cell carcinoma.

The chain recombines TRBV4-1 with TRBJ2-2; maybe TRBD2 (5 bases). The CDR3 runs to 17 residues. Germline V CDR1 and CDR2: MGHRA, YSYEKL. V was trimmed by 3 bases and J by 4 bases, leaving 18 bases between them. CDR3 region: CASSQALFGVGTGELFF. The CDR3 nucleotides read TGCGCCAGCAGCCAGGCCCTTTTCGGGGTGGGCACCGGGGAGCTGTTTTTT.

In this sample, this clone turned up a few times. CDR3 sequence (DNA): TGTGCCAGCAGCAGAACTCCGGGGGTTCAGCCCCAGCATTTT. Residues: CASSRTPGVQPQHF. The chain couples TRBV13 to TRBJ1-5; possibly TRBD1 for D (5 bases). Germline V gene sequence: CDR1 PRHDT, CDR2 FYEKMQ (reference sequence). The CDR3 has 14 residues. The V end lost 5 bases, the J end lost 6 bases, and 14 bases lay between the germline ends.

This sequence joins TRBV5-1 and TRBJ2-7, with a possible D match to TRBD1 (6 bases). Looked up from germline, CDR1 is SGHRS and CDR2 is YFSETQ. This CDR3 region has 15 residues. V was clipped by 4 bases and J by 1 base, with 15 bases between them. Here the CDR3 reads CASSHPLGQSYEQYF. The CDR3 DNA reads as TGCGCCAGCAGCCACCCCCTAGGACAGTCCTACGAGCAGTACTTC.

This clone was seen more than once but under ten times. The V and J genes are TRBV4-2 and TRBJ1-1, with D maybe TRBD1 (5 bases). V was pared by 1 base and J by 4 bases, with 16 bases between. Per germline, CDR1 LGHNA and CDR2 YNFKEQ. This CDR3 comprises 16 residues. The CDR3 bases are TGTGCCAGCAGCCAAGGCGCCAGGGAGGGTGGCACTGAAGCTTTCTTT. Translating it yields CASSQGAREGGTEAFF.

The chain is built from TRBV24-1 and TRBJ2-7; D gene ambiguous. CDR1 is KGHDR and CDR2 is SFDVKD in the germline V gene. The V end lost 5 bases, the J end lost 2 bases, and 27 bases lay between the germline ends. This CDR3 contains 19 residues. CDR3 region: CATSGGFGPEKRNPYEQYF. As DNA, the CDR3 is TGTGCCACCAGTGGCGGTTTCGGGCCCGAAAAACGTAACCCCTACGAGCAGTACTTC.

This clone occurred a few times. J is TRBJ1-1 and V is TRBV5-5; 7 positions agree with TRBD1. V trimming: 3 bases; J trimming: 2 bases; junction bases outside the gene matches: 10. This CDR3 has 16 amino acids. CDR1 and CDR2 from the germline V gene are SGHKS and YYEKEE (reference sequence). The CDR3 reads CASSSRTGAGNTEAFF. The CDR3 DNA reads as TGTGCCAGCAGCTCCCGGACAGGCGCCGGAAACACTGAAGCTTTCTTT.

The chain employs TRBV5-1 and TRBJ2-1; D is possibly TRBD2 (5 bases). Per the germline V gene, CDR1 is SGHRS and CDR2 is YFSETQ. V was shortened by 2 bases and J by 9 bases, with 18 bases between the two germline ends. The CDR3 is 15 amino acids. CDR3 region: CASSFWGIPAGEQFF. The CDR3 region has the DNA TGCGCCAGCAGCTTTTGGGGAATACCTGCGGGTGAGCAGTTCTTC.

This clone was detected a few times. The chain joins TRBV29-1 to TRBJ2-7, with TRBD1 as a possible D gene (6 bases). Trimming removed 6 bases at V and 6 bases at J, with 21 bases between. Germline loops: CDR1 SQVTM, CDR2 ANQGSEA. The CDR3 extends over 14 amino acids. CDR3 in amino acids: CSVRTQQGTGEQYF. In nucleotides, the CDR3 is TGCAGCGTCCGCACCCAACAGGGTACCGGCGAGCAGTACTTC.

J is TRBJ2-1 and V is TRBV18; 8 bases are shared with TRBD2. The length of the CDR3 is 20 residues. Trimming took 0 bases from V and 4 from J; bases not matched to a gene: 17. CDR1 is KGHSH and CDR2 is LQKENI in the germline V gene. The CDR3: CASSPPRGTNSGDHYNEQFF. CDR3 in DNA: TGTGCCAGCTCACCACCGCGGGGGACAAATAGCGGGGACCATTACAATGAGCAGTTCTTC.

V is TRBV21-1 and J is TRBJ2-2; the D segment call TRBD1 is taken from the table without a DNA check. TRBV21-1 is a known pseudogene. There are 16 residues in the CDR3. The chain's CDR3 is CASSTLGQGNTGELFF. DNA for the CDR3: TGTGCCAGCAGCACCTTGGGACAGGGGAACACCGGGGAGCTGTTTTTT.

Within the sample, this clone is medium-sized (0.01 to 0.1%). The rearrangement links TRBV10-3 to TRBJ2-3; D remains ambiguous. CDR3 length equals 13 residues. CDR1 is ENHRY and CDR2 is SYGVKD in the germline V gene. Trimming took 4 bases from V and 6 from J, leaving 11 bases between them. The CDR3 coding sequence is TGTGCCATCAGTGTTGTATCCGCGGATACGCAGTATTTT. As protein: CAISVVSADTQYF.

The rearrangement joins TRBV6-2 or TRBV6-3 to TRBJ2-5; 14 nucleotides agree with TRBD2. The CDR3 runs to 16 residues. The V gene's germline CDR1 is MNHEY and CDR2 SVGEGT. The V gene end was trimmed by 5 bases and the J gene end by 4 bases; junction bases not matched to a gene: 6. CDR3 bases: TGTGCCAGCAGTGAGGGACTAGCGGGAGATTTAGAGACCCAGTACTTC. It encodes CASSEGLAGDLETQYF.

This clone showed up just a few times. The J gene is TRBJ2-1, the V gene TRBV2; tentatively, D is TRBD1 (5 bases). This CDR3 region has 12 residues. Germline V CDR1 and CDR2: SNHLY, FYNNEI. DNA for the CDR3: TGTGCTAAACGGACAACCTACAATGAGCAGTTCTTC. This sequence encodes CAKRTTYNEQFF.

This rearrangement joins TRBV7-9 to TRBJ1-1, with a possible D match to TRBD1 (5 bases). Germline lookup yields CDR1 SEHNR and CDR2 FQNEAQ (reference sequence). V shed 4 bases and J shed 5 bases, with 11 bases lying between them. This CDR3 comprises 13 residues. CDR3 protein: CASSSDRWTEAFF. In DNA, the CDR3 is TGTGCCAGCAGCTCCGACAGATGGACTGAAGCTTTCTTT.

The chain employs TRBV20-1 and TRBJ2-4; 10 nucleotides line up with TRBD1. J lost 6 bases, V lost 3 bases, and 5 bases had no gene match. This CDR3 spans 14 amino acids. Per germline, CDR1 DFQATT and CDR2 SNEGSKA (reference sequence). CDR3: CSASHRDRGNIQYF. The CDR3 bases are TGCAGTGCTAGTCACCGGGACAGGGGAAACATTCAGTACTTC.

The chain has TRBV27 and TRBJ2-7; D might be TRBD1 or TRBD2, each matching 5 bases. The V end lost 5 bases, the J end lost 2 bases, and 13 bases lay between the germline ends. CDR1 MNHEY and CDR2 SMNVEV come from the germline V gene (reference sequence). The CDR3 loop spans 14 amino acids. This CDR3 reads CASSTWDGTYEQYF. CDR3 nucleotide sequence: TGTGCCAGCAGTACGTGGGACGGCACCTACGAGCAGTACTTC.

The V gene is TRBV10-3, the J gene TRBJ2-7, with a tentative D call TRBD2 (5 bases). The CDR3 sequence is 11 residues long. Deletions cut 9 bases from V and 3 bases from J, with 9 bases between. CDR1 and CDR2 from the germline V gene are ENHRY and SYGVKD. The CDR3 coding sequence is TGTGCCATAGGAGGCGGCTACGAGCAGTACTTC. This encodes CAIGGGYEQYF.

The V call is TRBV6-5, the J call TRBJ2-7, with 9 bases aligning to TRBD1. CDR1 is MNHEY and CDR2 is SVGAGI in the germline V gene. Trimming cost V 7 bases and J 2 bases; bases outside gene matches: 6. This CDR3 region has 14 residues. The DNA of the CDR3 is TGTGCCAGCACCGGGACAGGGCCCCCCTACGAGCAGTACTTC. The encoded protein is CASTGTGPPYEQYF.

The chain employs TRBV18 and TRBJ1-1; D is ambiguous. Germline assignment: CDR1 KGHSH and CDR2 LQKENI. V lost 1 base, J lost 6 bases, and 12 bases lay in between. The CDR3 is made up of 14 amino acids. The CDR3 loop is CASSPLGEKAEAFF. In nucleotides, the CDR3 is TGTGCCAGCTCACCACTTGGGGAAAAGGCTGAAGCTTTCTTT.

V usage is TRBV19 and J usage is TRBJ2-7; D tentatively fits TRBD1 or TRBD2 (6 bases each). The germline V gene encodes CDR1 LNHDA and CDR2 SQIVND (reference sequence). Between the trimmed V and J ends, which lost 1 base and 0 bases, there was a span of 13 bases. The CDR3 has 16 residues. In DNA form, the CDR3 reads TGTGCCAGTAGTATAGTCGGGGGCTATAGCTCCTACGAGCAGTACTTC. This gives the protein CASSIVGGYSSYEQYF.

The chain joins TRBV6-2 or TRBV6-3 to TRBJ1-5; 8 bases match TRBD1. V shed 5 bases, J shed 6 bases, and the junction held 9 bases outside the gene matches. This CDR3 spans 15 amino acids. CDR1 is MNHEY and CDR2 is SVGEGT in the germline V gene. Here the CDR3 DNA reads TGTGCCAGCAGTCAAAGTCAGGGGGCCGGTCAGCCCCAGCATTTT. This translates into CASSQSQGAGQPQHF.

The CDR3 here is CASMGQNTEAFF. DNA of the CDR3: TGTGCCAGCATGGGACAGAACACTGAAGCTTTCTTT. This chain joins TRBV6-6 and TRBJ1-1, with D perhaps matching TRBD1 (6 bases). Germline CDR1 MNHNY, CDR2 SVGAGI (reference sequence). V lost 7 bases to trimming and J lost 1 base, with 7 bases between them. CDR3 length equals 12 residues.

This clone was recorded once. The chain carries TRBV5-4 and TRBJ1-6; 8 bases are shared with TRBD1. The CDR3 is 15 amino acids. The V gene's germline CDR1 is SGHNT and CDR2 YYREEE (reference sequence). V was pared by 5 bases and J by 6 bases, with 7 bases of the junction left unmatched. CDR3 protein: CASRDDRGSNSPLHF. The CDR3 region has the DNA TGTGCCAGCAGAGATGACAGGGGATCTAATTCACCCCTCCACTTT.

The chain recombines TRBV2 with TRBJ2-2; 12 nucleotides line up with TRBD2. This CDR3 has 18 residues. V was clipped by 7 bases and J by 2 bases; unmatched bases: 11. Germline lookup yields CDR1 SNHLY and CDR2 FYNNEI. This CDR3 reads CASIPPGTSGPNTGELFF. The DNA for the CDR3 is TGTGCCAGCATTCCTCCGGGGACTAGCGGGCCAAACACCGGGGAGCTGTTTTTT.

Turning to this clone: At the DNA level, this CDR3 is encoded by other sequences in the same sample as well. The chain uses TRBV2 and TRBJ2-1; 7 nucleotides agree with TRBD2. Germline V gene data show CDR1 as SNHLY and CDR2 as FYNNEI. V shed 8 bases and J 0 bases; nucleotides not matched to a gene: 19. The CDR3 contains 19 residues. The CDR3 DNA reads TGTGCCAGCTGTTACGGGTGGGGGGGGGTGGGGAGCTCCTACAATGAGCAGTTCTTC. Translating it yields CASCYGWGGVGSSYNEQFF.